The clone carrying this T cell receptor beta chain was detected only once. The method was immunoSEQ multiplex PCR; TCRdb's version includes in-frame clones alone and lacks a portion of them. The sample lists approximately 41,000 clones, roughly 89% occurring once. This sample is drawn from a study of T cell changes during pregnancy in multiple sclerosis. The CDR3 totals 15 residues. J lost 3 bases, V lost 7 bases, and 8 bases had no gene match. CDR1 and CDR2 (germline): MNHNY, SVGAGI (reference sequence). The input for sequencing was CD4+ T cells from peripheral blood mononuclear cells, taken in the first trimester of pregnancy. The receptor's source is a female donor with multiple sclerosis, enrolled in a pregnancy study. The chain has TRBV6-6 and TRBJ2-4, with 8 bases aligning to TRBD1. CDR3 in amino acids: CASTSATGGKNIQYF. The CDR3, as DNA: TGTGCCAGCACCTCTGCCACAGGGGGCAAAAACATTCAGTACTTC.